The count of the clone carrying this T cell receptor (beta chain) is one. TCRdb's table, derived via immunoSEQ multiplex PCR, lists solely in-frame clones and lacks some. There are 30,000 to 50,000 clones in the sample; over 65% occur only once, and 13% to 15% lies in the top ten. This sample was taken from a study of blood T cell repertoires in COVID-19. Study-wide context: T cells, B-cell-depleted T cells, or PBMCs provided the cDNA or gDNA that served as material.

Sequencing input: peripheral blood. The clonotype was recovered from a man aged 50 to 59 with active or convalescent COVID-19.

The CDR3 region has the DNA TGTGCCAGCAGCTTAGACCGGACAGGGCACTATGGCTACACCTTC. Protein sequence: CASSLDRTGHYGYTF. The chain combines TRBV7-9 with TRBJ1-2, with 8 bases lining up with TRBD1. CDR3 length equals 15 residues. Germline values: CDR1 SEHNR, CDR2 FQNEAQ (reference sequence). After removal of 1 base from V and 3 bases from J, the junction contained 4 bases not matched to a gene.